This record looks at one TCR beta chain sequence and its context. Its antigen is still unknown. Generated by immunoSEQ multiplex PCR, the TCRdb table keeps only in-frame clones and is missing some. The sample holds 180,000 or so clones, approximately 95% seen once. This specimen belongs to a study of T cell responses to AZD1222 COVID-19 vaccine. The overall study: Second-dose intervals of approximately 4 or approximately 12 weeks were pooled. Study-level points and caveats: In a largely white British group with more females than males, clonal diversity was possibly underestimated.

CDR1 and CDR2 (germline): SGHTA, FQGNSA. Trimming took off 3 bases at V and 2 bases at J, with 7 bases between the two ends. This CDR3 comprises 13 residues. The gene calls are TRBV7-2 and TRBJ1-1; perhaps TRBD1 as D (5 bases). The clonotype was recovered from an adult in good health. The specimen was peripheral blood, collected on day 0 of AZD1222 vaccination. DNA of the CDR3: TGTGCCAGCAGCTTCGACAGTAACACTGAAGCTTTCTTT. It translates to CASSFDSNTEAFF.